This is a list of T cell receptor beta chains from one sample in a study of technical replicates of blood from several donors. Clones were read by immunoSEQ multiplex PCR, and TCRdb kept only the in-frame ones, dropping some. This table has some 71,000 clones, nearly 98% appearing once. Sample: T cells isolated from PBMCs. These receptor sequences come from a human donor in good health. CDR3s leave out the opening cysteine and the closing phenylalanine or tryptophan. The order of the fields is V gene, CDR3 protein.

>TRBV2
ASSPQGGKETQY
>TRBV9
ASSVSDFGYT
>TRBV19
ATNTGGRAINEKLF
>TRBV7-8
ASSMRGQNIQY
>TRBV5-1
ASSQVGGSQETQY
>TRBV7-2
ASGPVAVNTEAF
>TRBV5-4
ASSSVANYGYT
>TRBV27
ASSLDGNYGYT
>TRBV10-3
ATLQGVSGNTIY
>TRBV7-8
ASSPRTGGKLF
>TRBV2
ASSEVRGTGELF
>TRBV5-5
ASRAGGMVGTEAF
>TRBV10-3
AIRTVESGANVLT
>TRBV30
AWSASSYNEQF
>TRBV28
ASSSLDSAYNEQF
>TRBV9
ASSAQGMGFNWGYT
>TRBV5-8
ASKTSYSYEQY
>TRBV6-1
ASKGLLAGGDEQF
>TRBV6-1
ASSPYRGGAEAF
>TRBV5-1
ASSANSDRLYGYT
>TRBV29-1
SVADRGQHGYT
>TRBV29-1
SVDGTTGRYGETQY
>TRBV29-1
SVVNRGYEQY
>TRBV7-9
ASSRTDSNQPQH
>TRBV6-5
ASSLARQETQY
>TRBV4-1
ASSQSLAGTTDTQY
>TRBV12-5
ASGLERTGEVTEAF
>TRBV7-3
ASTKGGTDGGGQF
>TRBV29-1
SVAYDSQETQY
>TRBV6-5
ASSAGTVLNSPLH
>TRBV11-2
ASSPSATNEKLF
>TRBV4-1
ASSQRTGAQNTEAF
>TRBV19
ASSGGQFHEQY
>TRBV6-5
ASSYQGYSGNTIY
>TRBV2
ASGDRVGYT
>TRBV11-2
ASSLATQVTLMNTEAF
>TRBV27
ASSTTLTGTYEQY
>TRBV14
ASRDRGTYEQY
>TRBV11-2
ASSLVGGMFDNEQF
>TRBV9
ASSVATDRGLFDEQY
>TRBV5-6
ASGARGETQY
>TRBV27
ASSLGPMGNTEAF
>TRBV7-8
ASSLASVPNYGYT
>TRBV7-8
ASSLAGLETQY
>TRBV6-5
ASSLAPSTDTQY
>TRBV5-4
ASSTTGSEQF
>TRBV6-1
ASSEVGQGAWGANVLT
>TRBV9
ASSARDRGAEQY
>TRBV7-9
ASSLGGYYEQY
>TRBV5-1
ASNTYRGRNTEAF